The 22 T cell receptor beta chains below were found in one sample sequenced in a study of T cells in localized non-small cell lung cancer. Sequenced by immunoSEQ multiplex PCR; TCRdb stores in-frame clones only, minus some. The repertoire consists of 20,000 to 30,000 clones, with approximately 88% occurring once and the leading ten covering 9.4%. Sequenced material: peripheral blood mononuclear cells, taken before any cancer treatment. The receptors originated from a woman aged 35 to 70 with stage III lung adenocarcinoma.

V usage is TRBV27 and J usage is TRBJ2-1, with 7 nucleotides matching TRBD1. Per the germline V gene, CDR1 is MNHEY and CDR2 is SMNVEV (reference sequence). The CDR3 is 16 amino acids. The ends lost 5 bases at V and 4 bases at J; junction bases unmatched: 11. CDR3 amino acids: CASSPRTGGYYNEQFF. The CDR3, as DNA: TGTGCCAGCAGTCCCCGGACAGGCGGCTATTACAATGAGCAGTTCTTC.

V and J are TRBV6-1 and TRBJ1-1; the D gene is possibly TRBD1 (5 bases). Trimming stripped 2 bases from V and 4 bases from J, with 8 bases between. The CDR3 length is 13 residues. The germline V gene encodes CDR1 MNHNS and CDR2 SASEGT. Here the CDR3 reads CASSERGGTEAFF. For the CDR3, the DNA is TGTGCCAGCAGTGAACGCGGGGGCACTGAAGCTTTCTTT.

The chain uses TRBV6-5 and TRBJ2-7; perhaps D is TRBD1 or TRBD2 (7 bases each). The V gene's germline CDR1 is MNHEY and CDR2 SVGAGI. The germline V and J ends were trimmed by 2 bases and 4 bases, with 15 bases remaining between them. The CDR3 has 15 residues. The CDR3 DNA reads TGTGCCAGCAGTTACAGGGTCAGGGGGGGGTACGAGCAGTACTTC. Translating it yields CASSYRVRGGYEQYF.

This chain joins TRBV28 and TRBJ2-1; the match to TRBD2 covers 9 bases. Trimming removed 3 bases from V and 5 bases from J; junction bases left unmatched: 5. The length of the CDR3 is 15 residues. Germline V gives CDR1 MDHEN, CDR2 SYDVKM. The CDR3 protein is CASSFSGLADNEQFF. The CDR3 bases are TGTGCCAGCAGTTTTTCGGGACTAGCCGACAATGAGCAGTTCTTC.

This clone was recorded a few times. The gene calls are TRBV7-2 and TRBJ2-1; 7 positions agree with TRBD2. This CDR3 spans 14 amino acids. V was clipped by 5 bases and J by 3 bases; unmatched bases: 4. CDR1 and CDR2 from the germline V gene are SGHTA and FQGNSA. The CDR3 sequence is CASSPKRGYNEQFF. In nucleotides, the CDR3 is TGTGCCAGCAGCCCCAAGCGGGGCTACAATGAGCAGTTCTTC.

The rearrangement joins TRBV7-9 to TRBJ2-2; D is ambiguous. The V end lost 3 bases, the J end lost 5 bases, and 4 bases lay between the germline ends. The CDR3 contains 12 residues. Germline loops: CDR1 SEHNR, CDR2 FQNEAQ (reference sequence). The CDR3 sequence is CASSLGTGELFF. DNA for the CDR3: TGTGCCAGCAGCTTGGGGACCGGGGAGCTGTTTTTT. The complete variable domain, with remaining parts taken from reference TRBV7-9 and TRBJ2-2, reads DTGVSQNPRHKITKRGQNVTFRCDPISEHNRLYWYRQTLGQGPEFLTYFQNEAQLEKSRLLSDRFSAERPKGSFSTLEIQRTEQGDSAMYLCASSLGTGELFFGEGSRLTVL.

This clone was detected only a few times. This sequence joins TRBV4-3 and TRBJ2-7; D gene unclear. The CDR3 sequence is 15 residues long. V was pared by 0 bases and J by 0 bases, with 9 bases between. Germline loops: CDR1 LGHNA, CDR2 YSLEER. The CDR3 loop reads CASSQDRHGSYEQYF. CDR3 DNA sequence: TGCGCCAGCAGCCAAGATCGACACGGCTCCTACGAGCAGTACTTC.

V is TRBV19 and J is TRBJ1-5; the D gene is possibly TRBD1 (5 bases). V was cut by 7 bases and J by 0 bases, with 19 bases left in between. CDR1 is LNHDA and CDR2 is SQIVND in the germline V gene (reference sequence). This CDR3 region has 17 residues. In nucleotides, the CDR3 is TGTGCCAGTATTCCAGGGTTCGTTGCCAGTAGCAATCAGCCCCAGCATTTT. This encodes CASIPGFVASSNQPQHF.

The CDR3 is CASSEDRENYGYTF. The CDR3, as DNA: TGTGCCAGCAGTGAAGACAGGGAGAACTATGGCTACACCTTC. V and J are TRBV25-1 and TRBJ1-2; the match to TRBD1 covers 7 bases. The V segment lost 2 bases and the J segment 2 bases; nucleotides outside the gene matches: 2. CDR1 is MGHDK and CDR2 is SYGVNS in the germline V gene. There are 14 residues in the CDR3.

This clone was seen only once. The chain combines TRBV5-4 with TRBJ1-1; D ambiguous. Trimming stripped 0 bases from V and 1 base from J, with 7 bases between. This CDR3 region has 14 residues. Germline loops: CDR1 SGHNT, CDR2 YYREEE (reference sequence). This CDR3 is CASSLDSRNTEAFF. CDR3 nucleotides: TGTGCCAGCAGCTTGGACAGCCGGAACACTGAAGCTTTCTTT.

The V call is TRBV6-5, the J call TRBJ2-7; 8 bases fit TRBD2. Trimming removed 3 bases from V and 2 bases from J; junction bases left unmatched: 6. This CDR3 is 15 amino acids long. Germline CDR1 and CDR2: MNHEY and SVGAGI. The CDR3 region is CASSYGSGRAYEQYF. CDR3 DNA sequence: TGTGCCAGCAGTTATGGGAGCGGGAGAGCCTACGAGCAGTACTTC.

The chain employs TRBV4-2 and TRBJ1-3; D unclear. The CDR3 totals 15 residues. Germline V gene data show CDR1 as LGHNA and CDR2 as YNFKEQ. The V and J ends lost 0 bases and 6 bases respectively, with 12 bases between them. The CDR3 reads CASSQDGRGINTIYF. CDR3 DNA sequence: TGTGCCAGCAGCCAAGATGGTCGGGGTATAAACACCATATATTTT.

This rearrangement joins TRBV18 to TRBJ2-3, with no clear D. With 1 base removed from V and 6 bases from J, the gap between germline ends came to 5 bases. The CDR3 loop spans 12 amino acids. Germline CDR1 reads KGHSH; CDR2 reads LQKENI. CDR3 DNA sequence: TGTGCCAGCTCACCACGAACGGATACGCAGTATTTT. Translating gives CASSPRTDTQYF.

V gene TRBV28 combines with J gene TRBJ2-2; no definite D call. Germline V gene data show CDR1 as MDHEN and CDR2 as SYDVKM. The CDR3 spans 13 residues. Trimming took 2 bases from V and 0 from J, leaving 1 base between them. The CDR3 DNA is TGTGCCAGCAGTTTACCGAACACCGGGGAGCTGTTTTTT. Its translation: CASSLPNTGELFF.

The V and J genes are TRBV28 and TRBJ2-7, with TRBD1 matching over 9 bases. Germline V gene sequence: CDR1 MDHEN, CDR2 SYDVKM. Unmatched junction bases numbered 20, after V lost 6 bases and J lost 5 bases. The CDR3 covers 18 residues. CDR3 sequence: CASRSWGYMGQGLNEQYF. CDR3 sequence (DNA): TGTGCCAGCAGAAGTTGGGGCTATATGGGACAGGGCCTCAACGAGCAGTACTTC.

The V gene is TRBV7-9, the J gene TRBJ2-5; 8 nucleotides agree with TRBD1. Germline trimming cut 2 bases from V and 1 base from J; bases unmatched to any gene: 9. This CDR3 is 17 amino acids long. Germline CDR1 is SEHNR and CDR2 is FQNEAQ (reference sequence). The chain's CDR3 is CASSLPWGQVSQETQYF. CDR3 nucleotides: TGTGCCAGCAGCTTACCCTGGGGACAGGTGTCCCAAGAGACCCAGTACTTC.

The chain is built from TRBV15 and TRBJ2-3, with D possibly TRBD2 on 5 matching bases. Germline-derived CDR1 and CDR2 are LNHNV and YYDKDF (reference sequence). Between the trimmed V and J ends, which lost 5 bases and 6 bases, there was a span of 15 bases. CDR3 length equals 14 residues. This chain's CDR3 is CATSGGLEADTQYF. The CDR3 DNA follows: TGTGCCACCAGCGGCGGACTGGAGGCCGATACGCAGTATTTT. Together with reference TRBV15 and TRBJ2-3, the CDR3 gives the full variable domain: DAMVIQNPRYQVTQFGKPVTLSCSQTLNHNVMYWYQQKSSQAPKLLFHYYDKDFNNEADTPDNFQSRRPNTSFCFLDIRSPGLGDTAMYLCATSGGLEADTQYFGPGTRLTVL.

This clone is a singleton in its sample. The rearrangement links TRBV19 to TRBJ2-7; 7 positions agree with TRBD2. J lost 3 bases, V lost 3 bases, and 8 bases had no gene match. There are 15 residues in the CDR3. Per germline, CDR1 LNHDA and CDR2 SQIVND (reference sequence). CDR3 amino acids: CASSIVSGRNYEQYF. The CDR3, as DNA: TGTGCCAGTAGTATTGTTAGCGGGCGCAACTACGAGCAGTACTTC.

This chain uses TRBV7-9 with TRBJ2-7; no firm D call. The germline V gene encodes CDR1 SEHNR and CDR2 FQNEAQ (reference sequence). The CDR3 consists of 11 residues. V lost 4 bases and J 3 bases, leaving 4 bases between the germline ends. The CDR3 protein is CASSSDYEQYF. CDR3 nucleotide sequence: TGTGCCAGCAGCTCGGACTACGAGCAGTACTTC.

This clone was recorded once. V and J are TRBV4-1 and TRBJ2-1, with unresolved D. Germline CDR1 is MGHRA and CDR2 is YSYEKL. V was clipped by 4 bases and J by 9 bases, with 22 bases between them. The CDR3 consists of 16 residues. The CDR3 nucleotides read TGCGCCAGCAGCCGAGAAGTGACGGTTGCTTACGGTGAGCAGTTCTTC. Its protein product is CASSREVTVAYGEQFF.

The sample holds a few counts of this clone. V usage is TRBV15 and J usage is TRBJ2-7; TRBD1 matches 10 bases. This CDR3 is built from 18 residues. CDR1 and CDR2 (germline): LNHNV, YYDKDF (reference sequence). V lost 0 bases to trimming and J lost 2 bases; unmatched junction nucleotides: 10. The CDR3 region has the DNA TGTGCCACCAGCAGAGACGGGGGGCGGGGGACAGGGGCCTACGAGCAGTACTTC. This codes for CATSRDGGRGTGAYEQYF.

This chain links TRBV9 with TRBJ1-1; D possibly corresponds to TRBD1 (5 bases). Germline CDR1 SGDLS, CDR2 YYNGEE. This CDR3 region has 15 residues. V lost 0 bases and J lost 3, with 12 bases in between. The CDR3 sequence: CASSVGSGLDTEAFF. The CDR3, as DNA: TGTGCCAGCAGCGTAGGATCAGGGCTGGACACTGAAGCTTTCTTT.